The 11 T cell receptor beta chains given below trace back to one sample, sequenced in a study of blood T cell repertoires in COVID-19. Assay used: immunoSEQ multiplex PCR; TCRdb lists only in-frame clones, some missing. The table includes over 200,000 clones, around 86% detected once. Sequencing input: PBMCs or T cells enriched from blood (not recorded which). Source of these receptors: a woman aged 45-59 years with acute COVID-19.

V gene TRBV7-2 combines with J gene TRBJ2-1; 13 nucleotides align to TRBD2. The germline V gene encodes CDR1 SGHTA and CDR2 FQGNSA. The CDR3 spans 18 residues. The junction had 10 bases not matched to a gene; V was cut back by 5 bases and J by 3 bases. The CDR3 nucleotides read TGTGCCAGCAGCCGCCGTAGGACTAGCGGGAGAGACTACAATGAGCAGTTCTTC. Amino acids: CASSRRRTSGRDYNEQFF.

The rearrangement uses TRBV18 and TRBJ2-1; TRBD2 matches at 9 bases. J was trimmed by 12 bases and V by 2 bases; bases with no gene match: 17. There are 17 residues in the CDR3. In germline, CDR1 is KGHSH, CDR2 LQKENI. The CDR3 bases are TGTGCCAGCTCACCAGATCGGCCTAGCGGGACCCACGTGCTGCAGTTCTTC. Residues: CASSPDRPSGTHVLQFF.

This chain uses TRBV5-1 with TRBJ1-1, with TRBD1 matching over 8 bases. Germline V CDR1 and CDR2: SGHRS, YFSETQ. The CDR3 runs to 16 residues. J gave up 4 bases and V 0 bases, and 8 bases lay outside the gene matches. In DNA, the CDR3 is TGCGCCAGCAGCTTGGTACCACTAACAGGGGGCACTGAAGCTTTCTTT. Translated: CASSLVPLTGGTEAFF.

This clone was counted a single time. The chain couples TRBV28 to TRBJ2-5; TRBD1 matches at 8 bases. Germline CDR1 and CDR2: MDHEN and SYDVKM. Unmatched junction bases numbered 5, after V lost 3 bases and J lost 2 bases. This CDR3 region has 15 residues. This CDR3 is CASSFGRTGQETQYF. CDR3 DNA sequence: TGTGCCAGCAGTTTTGGCCGGACAGGGCAAGAGACCCAGTACTTC.

This clone was counted a few times. The chain employs TRBV7-9 and TRBJ2-3; TRBD1 matches 9 bases. The CDR3 sequence is 15 residues long. Germline CDR1 and CDR2: SEHNR and FQNEAQ (reference sequence). Trimming at V came to 5 bases and at J to 5 bases, leaving 8 bases not matched to a gene. CDR3 DNA: TGTGCCAGCAGCGGCTACAGGGGGCGCGAAGATACGCAGTATTTT. Protein: CASSGYRGREDTQYF.

The rearrangement uses TRBV18 and TRBJ2-6; no clear D. The germline gives CDR1 KGHSH, CDR2 LQKENI. The V gene lost 2 bases and the J gene lost 0 bases, with 11 bases spanning the gap. The CDR3 sequence is 17 residues long. The CDR3 coding sequence is TGTGCCAGCTCACCATCGTATGGGCTCTCTGGGGCCAACGTCCTGACTTTC. It translates to CASSPSYGLSGANVLTF.

The chain is built from TRBV11-2 and TRBJ1-5; 7 bases map to TRBD1. Per germline, CDR1 SGHAT and CDR2 FQNNGV. With V trimmed by 4 bases and J by 7 bases, 10 bases remained unmatched. The CDR3 extends over 15 amino acids. The CDR3 region is CASSSVGTVDQPQHF. The CDR3 nucleotides are TGTGCCAGCAGCTCGGTGGGGACAGTGGACCAGCCCCAGCATTTT.

This rearrangement joins TRBV30 to TRBJ1-2; maybe TRBD1 (6 bases). The CDR3 has 14 residues. V was clipped by 3 bases and J by 5 bases, with 16 bases between them. The V gene's germline CDR1 is GTSNPN and CDR2 SVGIG (reference sequence). The CDR3, as DNA: TGTGCCTGGAGGGAACAGGGACGGCCGTATGGCTACACCTTC. Translation gives CAWREQGRPYGYTF.

This rearrangement joins TRBV23-1 to TRBJ2-7; D may be TRBD1 (5 bases). TRBV23-1 has ORF status, its function being uncertain. Trimming removed 2 bases at V and 6 bases at J, with 23 bases between. CDR3 length: 17 amino acids. The CDR3 DNA reads as TGCGCCAGCAGTCAAGTACCAGGGTTCCAAACCGGTTGCGAGCAGTACTTC. Translated, it gives CASSQVPGFQTGCEQYF.

The chain combines TRBV5-1 with TRBJ2-7; a weak D match, TRBD2 (6 bases). The CDR3 has 16 residues. The V end lost 4 bases, the J end lost 3 bases, and 20 bases lay between the germline ends. The V gene's germline CDR1 is SGHRS and CDR2 YFSETQ. CDR3 sequence: CASSGPTGTLDYEQYF. CDR3 DNA: TGCGCCAGCAGCGGCCCGACCGGGACTCTGGACTACGAGCAGTACTTC.

The gene calls are TRBV7-9 and TRBJ2-1; 8 bases fit TRBD2. V shed 7 bases and J 3 bases; nucleotides not matched to a gene: 14. Per the germline V gene, CDR1 is SEHNR and CDR2 is FQNEAQ (reference sequence). The length of the CDR3 is 17 residues. This chain's CDR3 is CASTQSPSGPYYNEQFF. The CDR3 bases are TGTGCCAGCACCCAAAGCCCTAGCGGGCCCTACTACAATGAGCAGTTCTTC. The full variable domain, completed using reference TRBV7-9 and TRBJ2-1, is DTGVSQNPRHKITKRGQNVTFRCDPISEHNRLYWYRQTLGQGPEFLTYFQNEAQLEKSRLLSDRFSAERPKGSFSTLEIQRTEQGDSAMYLCASTQSPSGPYYNEQFFGPGTRLTVL.